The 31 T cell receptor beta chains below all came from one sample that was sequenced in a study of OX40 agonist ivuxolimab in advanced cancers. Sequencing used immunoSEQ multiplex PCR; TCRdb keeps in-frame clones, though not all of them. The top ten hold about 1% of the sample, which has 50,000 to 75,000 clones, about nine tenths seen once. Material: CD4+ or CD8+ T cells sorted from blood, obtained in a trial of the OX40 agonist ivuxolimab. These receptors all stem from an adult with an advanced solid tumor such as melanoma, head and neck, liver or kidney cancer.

The CDR3 region is CASKWSGQGEDGYTF. The CDR3 bases are TGTGCCAGTAAGTGGTCGGGACAGGGGGAAGATGGCTACACCTTC. The chain is built from TRBV19 and TRBJ1-2; TRBD1 matches at 11 bases. The V gene end was trimmed by 7 bases and the J gene end by 6 bases; junction bases not matched to a gene: 10. The germline V gene encodes CDR1 LNHDA and CDR2 SQIVND (reference sequence). The CDR3 is made up of 15 amino acids.

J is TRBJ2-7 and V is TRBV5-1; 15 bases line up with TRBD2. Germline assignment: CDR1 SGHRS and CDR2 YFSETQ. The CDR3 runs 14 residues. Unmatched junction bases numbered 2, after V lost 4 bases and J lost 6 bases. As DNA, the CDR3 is TGCGCCAGCAGCCCGGGACTAGCGGGAGGCGAGCAGTACTTC. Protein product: CASSPGLAGGEQYF.

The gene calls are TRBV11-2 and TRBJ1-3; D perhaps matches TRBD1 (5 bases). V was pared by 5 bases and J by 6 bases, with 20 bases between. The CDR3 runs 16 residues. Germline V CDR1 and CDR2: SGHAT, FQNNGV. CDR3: CASSLLGASVLNTIYF. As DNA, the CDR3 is TGTGCCAGCAGCCTCCTCGGGGCCTCGGTTTTAAACACCATATATTTT.

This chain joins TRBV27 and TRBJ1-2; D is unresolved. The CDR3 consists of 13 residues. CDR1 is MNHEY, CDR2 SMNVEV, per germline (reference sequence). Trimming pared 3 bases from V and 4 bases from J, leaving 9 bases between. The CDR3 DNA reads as TGTGCCAGCAGTTTTGACGGGTTCTATGGCTACACCTTC. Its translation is CASSFDGFYGYTF.

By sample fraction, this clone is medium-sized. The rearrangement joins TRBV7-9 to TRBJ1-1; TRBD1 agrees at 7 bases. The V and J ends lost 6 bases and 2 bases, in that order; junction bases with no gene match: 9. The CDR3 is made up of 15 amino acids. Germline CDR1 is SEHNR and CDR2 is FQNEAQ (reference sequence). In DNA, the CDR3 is TGTGCCAGCAGAAAGGGGGCGCCGGGAAACACTGAAGCTTTCTTT. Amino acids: CASRKGAPGNTEAFF.

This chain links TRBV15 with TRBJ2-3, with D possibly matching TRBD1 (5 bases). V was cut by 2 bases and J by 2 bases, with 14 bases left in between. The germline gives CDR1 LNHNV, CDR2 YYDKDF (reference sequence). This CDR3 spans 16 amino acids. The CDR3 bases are TGTGCCACCAGCAGACCAGGGTACCAATCCACAGATACGCAGTATTTT. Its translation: CATSRPGYQSTDTQYF.

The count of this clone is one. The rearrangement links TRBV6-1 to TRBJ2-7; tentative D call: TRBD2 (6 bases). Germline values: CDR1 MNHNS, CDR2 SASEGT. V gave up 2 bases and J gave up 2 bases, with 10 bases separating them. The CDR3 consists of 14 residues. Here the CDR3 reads CASSENSGTYEQYF. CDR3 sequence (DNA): TGTGCCAGCAGTGAAAATAGCGGTACCTACGAGCAGTACTTC.

The CDR3 bases are TGTGCCAGCAGCTTACTGGACAGGATAAACTCTGGAAACACCATATATTTT. Translation gives CASSLLDRINSGNTIYF. This chain connects TRBV5-6 to TRBJ1-3, with 7 bases identical to TRBD1. The V and J ends lost 2 bases and 0 bases, in that order; junction bases with no gene match: 8. CDR1 SGHDT and CDR2 YYEEEE come from the germline V gene. This CDR3 has 17 residues.

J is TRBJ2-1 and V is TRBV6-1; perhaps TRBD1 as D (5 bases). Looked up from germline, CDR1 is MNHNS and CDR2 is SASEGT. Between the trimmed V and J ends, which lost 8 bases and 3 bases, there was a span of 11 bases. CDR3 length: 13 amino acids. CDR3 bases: TGTGCCAGCGGGGCGACAAGCTACAATGAGCAGTTCTTC. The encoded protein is CASGATSYNEQFF.

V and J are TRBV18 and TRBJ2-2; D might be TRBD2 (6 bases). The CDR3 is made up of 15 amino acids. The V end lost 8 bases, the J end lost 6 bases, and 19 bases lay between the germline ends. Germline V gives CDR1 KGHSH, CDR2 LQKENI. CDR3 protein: CASKGGEIIAGELFF. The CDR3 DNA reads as TGTGCCAGCAAGGGCGGGGAGATCATAGCCGGGGAGCTGTTTTTT. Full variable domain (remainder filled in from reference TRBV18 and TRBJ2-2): NAGVMQNPRHLVRRRGQEARLRCSPMKGHSHVYWYRQLPEEGLKFMVYLQKENIIDESGMPKERFSAEFPKEGPSILRIQQVVRGDSAAYFCASKGGEIIAGELFFGEGSRLTVL.

Written as DNA, the CDR3 is TGTGCCAGTAGTATAGGACTACTCACAGATACGCAGTATTTT. Translation: CASSIGLLTDTQYF. J is TRBJ2-3 and V is TRBV19; possibly TRBD2 for D (5 bases). V was pared by 1 base and J by 2 bases, with 7 bases between. Germline V CDR1 and CDR2: LNHDA, SQIVND (reference sequence). This CDR3 is 14 amino acids long. The full variable domain, rest sourced from reference TRBV19 and TRBJ2-3, is DGGITQSPKYLFRKEGQNVTLSCEQNLNHDAMYWYRQDPGQGLRLIYYSQIVNDFQKGDIAEGYSVSREKKESFPLTVTSAQKNPTAFYLCASSIGLLTDTQYFGPGTRLTVL.

The CDR3 DNA sequence: TGTGCCAGCAGTTTATCTTATGCTAGCGGGGTGTACGAGCAGTACTTC. It is translated as CASSLSYASGVYEQYF. This sequence joins TRBV27 and TRBJ2-5; 9 bases fit TRBD2. The DNA end is more similar to TRBJ2-7, so the J call may be wrong. Per the germline V gene, CDR1 is MNHEY and CDR2 is SMNVEV (reference sequence). This CDR3 has 16 residues.

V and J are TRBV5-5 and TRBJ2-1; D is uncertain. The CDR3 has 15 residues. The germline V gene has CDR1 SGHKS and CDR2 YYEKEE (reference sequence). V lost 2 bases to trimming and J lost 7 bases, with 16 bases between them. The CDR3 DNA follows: TGTGCCAGCAGCTTTGGGAAAGGGCCCAATAATGAGCAGTTCTTC. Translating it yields CASSFGKGPNNEQFF.

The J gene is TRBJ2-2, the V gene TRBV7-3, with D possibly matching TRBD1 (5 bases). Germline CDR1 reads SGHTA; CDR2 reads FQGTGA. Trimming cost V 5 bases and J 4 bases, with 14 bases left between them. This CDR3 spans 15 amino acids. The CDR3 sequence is CASSRTGGSTGELFF. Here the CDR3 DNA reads TGTGCCAGCAGCCGCACAGGCGGAAGCACCGGGGAGCTGTTTTTT.

CDR3 in amino acids: CASSIGPSGRAGEQFF. CDR3 nucleotide sequence: TGTGCCAGTAGTATAGGTCCTAGCGGGAGGGCCGGGGAGCAGTTCTTC. The J gene is TRBJ2-1, the V gene TRBV19; TRBD2 agrees at 12 bases. The CDR3 consists of 16 residues. Germline values: CDR1 LNHDA, CDR2 SQIVND (reference sequence). Germline trimming cut 1 base from V and 10 bases from J; bases unmatched to any gene: 8.

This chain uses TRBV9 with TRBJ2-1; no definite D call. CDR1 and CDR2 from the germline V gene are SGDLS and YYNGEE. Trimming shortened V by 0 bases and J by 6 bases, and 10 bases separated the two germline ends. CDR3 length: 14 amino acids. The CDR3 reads CASSVGESGNEQFF. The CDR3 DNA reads TGTGCCAGCAGCGTAGGCGAGAGTGGCAATGAGCAGTTCTTC.

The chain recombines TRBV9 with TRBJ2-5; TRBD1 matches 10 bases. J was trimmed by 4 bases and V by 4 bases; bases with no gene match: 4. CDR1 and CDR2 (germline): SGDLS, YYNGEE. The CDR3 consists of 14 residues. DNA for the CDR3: TGTGCCAGCAGCCCGGGACAGGGGAGAGAGACCCAGTACTTC. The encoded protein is CASSPGQGRETQYF. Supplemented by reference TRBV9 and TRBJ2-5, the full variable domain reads DSGVTQTPKHLITATGQRVTLRCSPRSGDLSVYWYQQSLDQGLQFLIQYYNGEERAKGNILERFSAQQFPDLHSELNLSSLELGDSALYFCASSPGQGRETQYFGPGTRLLVL.

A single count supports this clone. The CDR3 here is CASSAKTGGFTEAFF. In DNA, the CDR3 is TGCGCCAGCAGCGCGAAAACAGGGGGCTTCACTGAAGCTTTCTTT. This chain connects TRBV5-1 to TRBJ1-1, with TRBD1 matching over 9 bases. Germline CDR1 and CDR2: SGHRS and YFSETQ. The CDR3 is made up of 15 amino acids. Trimming cost V 4 bases and J 4 bases; bases outside gene matches: 8.

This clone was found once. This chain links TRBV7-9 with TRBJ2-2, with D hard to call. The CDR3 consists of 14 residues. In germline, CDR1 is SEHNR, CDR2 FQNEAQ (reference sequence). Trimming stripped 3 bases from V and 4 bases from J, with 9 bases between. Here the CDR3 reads CASSLIGSTGELFF. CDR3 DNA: TGTGCCAGCAGCTTGATAGGGTCCACCGGGGAGCTGTTTTTT.

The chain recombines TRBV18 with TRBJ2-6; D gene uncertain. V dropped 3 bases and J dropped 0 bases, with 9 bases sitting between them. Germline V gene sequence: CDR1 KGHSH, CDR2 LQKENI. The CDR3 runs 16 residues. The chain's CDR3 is CASSPRTDSGANVLTF. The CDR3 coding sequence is TGTGCCAGCTCACCGAGAACAGACTCTGGGGCCAACGTCCTGACTTTC.

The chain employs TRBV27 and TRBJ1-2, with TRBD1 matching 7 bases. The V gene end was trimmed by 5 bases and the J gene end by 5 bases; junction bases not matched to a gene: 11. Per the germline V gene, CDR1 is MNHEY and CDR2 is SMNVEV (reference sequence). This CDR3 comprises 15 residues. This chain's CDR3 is CASSPSFGTVYGYTF. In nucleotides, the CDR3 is TGTGCCAGCAGTCCTTCCTTCGGGACAGTGTATGGCTACACCTTC.

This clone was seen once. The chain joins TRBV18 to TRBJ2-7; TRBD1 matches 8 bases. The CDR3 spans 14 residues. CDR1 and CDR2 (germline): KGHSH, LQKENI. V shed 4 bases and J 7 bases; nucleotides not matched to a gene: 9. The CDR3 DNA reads TGTGCCAGCTCACAGGACAGGGCGATGCGTGAGCAGTACTTC. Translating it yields CASSQDRAMREQYF.

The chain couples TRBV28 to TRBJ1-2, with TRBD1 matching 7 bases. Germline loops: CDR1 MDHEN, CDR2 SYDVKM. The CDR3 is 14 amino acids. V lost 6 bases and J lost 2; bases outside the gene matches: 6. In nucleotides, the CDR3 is TGTGCCAGCAGCCCAGGGGGACAGAACTATGGCTACACCTTC. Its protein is CASSPGGQNYGYTF.

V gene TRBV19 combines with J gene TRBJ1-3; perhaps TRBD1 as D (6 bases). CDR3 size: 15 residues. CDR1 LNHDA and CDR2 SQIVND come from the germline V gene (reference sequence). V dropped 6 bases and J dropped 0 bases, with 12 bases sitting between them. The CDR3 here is CASRLQGSSGNTIYF. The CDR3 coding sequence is TGTGCCAGTAGGCTACAGGGATCCTCTGGAAACACCATATATTTT.

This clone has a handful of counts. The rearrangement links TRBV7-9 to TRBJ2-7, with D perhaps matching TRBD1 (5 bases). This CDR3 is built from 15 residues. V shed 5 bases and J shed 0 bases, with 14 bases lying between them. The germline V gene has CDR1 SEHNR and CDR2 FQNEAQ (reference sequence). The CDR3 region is CASSTGPLSSYEQYF. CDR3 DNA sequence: TGTGCCAGCAGCACAGGACCGCTGAGCTCCTACGAGCAGTACTTC.

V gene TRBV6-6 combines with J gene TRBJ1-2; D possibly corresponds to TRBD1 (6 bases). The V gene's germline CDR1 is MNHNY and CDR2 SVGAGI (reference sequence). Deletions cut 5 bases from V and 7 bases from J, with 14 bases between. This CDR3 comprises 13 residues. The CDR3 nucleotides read TGTGCCAGCAGTCGACCACAGGGCGCTGGCTACACCTTC. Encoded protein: CASSRPQGAGYTF.

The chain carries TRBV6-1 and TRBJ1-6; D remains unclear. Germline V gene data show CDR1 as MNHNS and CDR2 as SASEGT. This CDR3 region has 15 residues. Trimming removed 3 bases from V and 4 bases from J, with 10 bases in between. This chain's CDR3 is CASSELAEYNSPLHF. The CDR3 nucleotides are TGTGCCAGCAGTGAGTTAGCGGAGTATAATTCACCCCTCCACTTT.

The chain's CDR3 is CASSPTAGLAGGYEQYF. The CDR3 DNA is TGTGCCAGCTCACCGACCGCCGGACTAGCGGGAGGCTACGAGCAGTACTTC. The chain has TRBV18 and TRBJ2-7; TRBD2 aligns across 14 bases. The germline gives CDR1 KGHSH, CDR2 LQKENI. V lost 3 bases, J lost 3 bases, and 7 bases stayed unmatched. This CDR3 contains 17 residues. Variable domain in full (rest from reference TRBV18 and TRBJ2-7): NAGVMQNPRHLVRRRGQEARLRCSPMKGHSHVYWYRQLPEEGLKFMVYLQKENIIDESGMPKERFSAEFPKEGPSILRIQQVVRGDSAAYFCASSPTAGLAGGYEQYFGPGTRLTVT.

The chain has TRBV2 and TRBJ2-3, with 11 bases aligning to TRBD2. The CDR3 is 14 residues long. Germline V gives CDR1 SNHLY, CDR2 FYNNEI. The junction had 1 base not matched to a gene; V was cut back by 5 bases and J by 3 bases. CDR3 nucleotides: TGTGCCAGCAGTCCTAGCGGGAGGACAGATACGCAGTATTTT. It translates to CASSPSGRTDTQYF.

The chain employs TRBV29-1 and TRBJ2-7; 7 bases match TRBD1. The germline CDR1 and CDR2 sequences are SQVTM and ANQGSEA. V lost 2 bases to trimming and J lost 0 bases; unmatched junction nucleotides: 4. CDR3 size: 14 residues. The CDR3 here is CSVEKGDSSYEQYF. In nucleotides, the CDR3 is TGCAGCGTTGAAAAGGGGGACAGCTCCTACGAGCAGTACTTC.

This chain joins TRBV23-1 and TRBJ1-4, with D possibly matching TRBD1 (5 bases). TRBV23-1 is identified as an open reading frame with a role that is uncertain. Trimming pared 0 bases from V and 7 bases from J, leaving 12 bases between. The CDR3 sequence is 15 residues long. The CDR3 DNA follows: TGCGCCAGCAGTCAATCTGCAGGGCGACGTGAAAAACTGTTTTTT. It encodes CASSQSAGRREKLFF.